Given below is one TCR beta chain in context. This record belongs to a study of CD8 T cells in ankylosing spondylitis. Germline CDR1 reads MNHEY; CDR2 reads SVGAGI. The ends were cut back, 0 bases at V and 3 bases at J, with 11 bases in the middle. The CDR3 sequence is 15 residues long. Via MiXCR, TCRdb re-called the 5' RACE reads, giving one row per CDR3 protein. The data show about 140,000 distinct CDR3 sequences, 25% to 35% seen once. This rearrangement joins TRBV6-5 to TRBJ1-2; D unresolved. The sequenced sample consisted of synovial fluid, either unsorted or a sorted T cell fraction (not recorded which). The sequence was collected from a male donor with ankylosing spondylitis. CDR3 nucleotide sequence: TGTGCCAGCAGTTACTCGGGGAGGGCCCACTATGGCTACACCTTC. It yields the protein CASSYSGRAHYGYTF.